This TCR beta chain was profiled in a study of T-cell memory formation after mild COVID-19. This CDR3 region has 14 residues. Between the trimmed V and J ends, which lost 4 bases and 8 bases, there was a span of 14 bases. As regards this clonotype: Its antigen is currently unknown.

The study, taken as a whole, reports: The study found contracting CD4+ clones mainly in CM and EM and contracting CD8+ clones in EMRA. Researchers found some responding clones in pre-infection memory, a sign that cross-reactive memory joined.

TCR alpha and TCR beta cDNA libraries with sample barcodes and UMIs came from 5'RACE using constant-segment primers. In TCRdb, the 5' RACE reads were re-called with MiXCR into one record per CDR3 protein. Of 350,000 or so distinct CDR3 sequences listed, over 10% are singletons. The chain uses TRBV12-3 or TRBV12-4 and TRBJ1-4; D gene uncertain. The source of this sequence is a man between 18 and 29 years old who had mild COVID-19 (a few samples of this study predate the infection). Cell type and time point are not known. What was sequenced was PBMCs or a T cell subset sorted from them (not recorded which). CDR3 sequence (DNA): TGTGCCAGCAGTTCTGGGCAAAGTAGGGAAAAACTGTTTTTT. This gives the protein CASSSGQSREKLFF.